This passage covers 10 T cell receptor beta chains from one sample sequenced in a study of early T cells in non-severe SARS-CoV-2 infection. TCRdb reanalysed the 5' RACE reads using MiXCR and keeps one entry per CDR3 protein. The table has some 76,000 distinct CDR3 sequences, 15% to 18% seen once. Sequencing was done on a sample of whole blood. The receptors were sampled from an adult who was a healthcare worker with PCR-confirmed SARS-CoV-2 infection or an uninfected control (not recorded which).

The table lists this clonotype with a few counts. The CDR3 protein is CASSPRTSRSYNEQFF. DNA for the CDR3: TGTGCCAGCAGTCCCCGGACTAGCCGCTCCTACAATGAGCAGTTCTTC. J is TRBJ2-1 and V is TRBV2, with TRBD2 matching 8 bases. The CDR3 loop spans 16 amino acids. Germline V gene data show CDR1 as SNHLY and CDR2 as FYNNEI. The V and J ends lost 5 bases and 0 bases, in that order; junction bases with no gene match: 6.

This clonotype was recorded many times. This chain links TRBV28 with TRBJ2-3; the D gene is possibly TRBD2 (6 bases). CDR3 length: 14 amino acids. Trimming pared 7 bases from V and 2 bases from J, leaving 13 bases between. CDR1 and CDR2 from the germline V gene are MDHEN and SYDVKM. The CDR3 bases are TGTGCCAGCACCCCGGGACTTTTCACAGATACGCAGTATTTT. Protein product: CASTPGLFTDTQYF. Filled out from reference TRBV28 and TRBJ2-3, the complete variable domain reads DVKVTQSSRYLVKRTGEKVFLECVQDMDHENMFWYRQDPGLGLRLIYFSYDVKMKEKGDIPEGYSVSREKKERFSLILESASTNQTSMYLCASTPGLFTDTQYFGPGTRLTVL.

In its sample, this clonotype was seen a few times. V gene TRBV6-6 combines with J gene TRBJ1-1, with no clear D. The V end was cut by 6 bases, the J end by 1 base, with 9 bases between. Germline CDR1 is MNHNY and CDR2 is SVGAGI (reference sequence). This CDR3 is 13 amino acids long. The CDR3 DNA follows: TGTGCCAGCAGCGGGCCGGAGAACACTGAAGCTTTCTTT. Protein: CASSGPENTEAFF.

In this sample, this clonotype turned up a few times. The rearrangement joins TRBV6-4 to TRBJ2-1, with D perhaps TRBD1 or TRBD2 (5 bases each). Trimming removed 4 bases at V and 10 bases at J, with 11 bases between. Germline values: CDR1 MRHNA, CDR2 SNTAGT. This CDR3 has 12 amino acids. CDR3 bases: TGTGCCAGCAGTGCCCCGGGGCCGGAGCAGTTCTTC. It codes for CASSAPGPEQFF.

This clonotype was picked up a small number of times. J is TRBJ1-3 and V is TRBV20-1; unclear D gene. From germline, CDR1 is DFQATT and CDR2 SNEGSKA (reference sequence). The CDR3 runs 13 residues. V was trimmed by 8 bases and J by 3 bases, leaving 14 bases between them. The CDR3 protein is CSTLTTDGNTIYF. The CDR3 region has the DNA TGCAGTACCTTGACCACGGATGGAAACACCATATATTTT.

The chain carries TRBV20-1 and TRBJ2-7; perhaps D is TRBD1 or TRBD2 (5 bases each). CDR3 length: 15 residues. Germline values: CDR1 DFQATT, CDR2 SNEGSKA (reference sequence). The V end was cut by 0 bases, the J end by 0 bases, with 12 bases between. The CDR3 DNA reads TGCAGTGCTAGAGATCCGAGGGGAAGCTCCTACGAGCAGTACTTC. Its protein product is CSARDPRGSSYEQYF.

This clonotype turned up a few times. The genes are TRBV27 and TRBJ1-1, with D hard to call. The CDR3 has 15 residues. V was shortened by 5 bases and J by 2 bases, with 15 bases between the two germline ends. CDR1 is MNHEY, CDR2 SMNVEV, per germline (reference sequence). This chain's CDR3 is CASSPRRTDNTEAFF. In DNA form, the CDR3 reads TGTGCCAGCAGTCCCAGACGGACCGACAACACTGAAGCTTTCTTT.

CDR3 amino acids: CASSLGGQRNEKLFF. Here the CDR3 DNA reads TGTGCCAGCAGCTTGGGAGGACAGCGAAATGAAAAACTGTTTTTT. The V and J genes are TRBV5-4 and TRBJ1-4, with D possibly matching TRBD1 (6 bases). This CDR3 spans 15 amino acids. Trimming left V 0 bases short and J 5 bases short, with 11 bases between. CDR1 and CDR2 from the germline V gene are SGHNT and YYREEE (reference sequence).

This clonotype was found a few times. This rearrangement joins TRBV6-4 to TRBJ2-2; no clear D. CDR3 size: 13 residues. Trimming removed 2 bases at V and 6 bases at J, with 7 bases between. CDR1 is MRHNA and CDR2 is SNTAGT in the germline V gene. CDR3 sequence reads: CASSDVGSGELFF. The CDR3 DNA follows: TGTGCCAGCAGTGACGTTGGATCCGGGGAGCTGTTTTTT.

This clonotype is labeled as medium-sized (0.01 to 0.1%). The chain carries TRBV7-9 and TRBJ2-1; D is unclear. V gave up 2 bases and J gave up 5 bases, with 4 bases separating them. The length of the CDR3 is 12 residues. In germline, CDR1 is SEHNR, CDR2 FQNEAQ (reference sequence). The DNA of the CDR3 is TGTGCCAGCAGCTTACGGGACAATGAGCAGTTCTTC. It translates to CASSLRDNEQFF. Filled out from reference TRBV7-9 and TRBJ2-1, the complete variable domain reads DTGVSQNPRHKITKRGQNVTFRCDPISEHNRLYWYRQTLGQGPEFLTYFQNEAQLEKSRLLSDRFSAERPKGSFSTLEIQRTEQGDSAMYLCASSLRDNEQFFGPGTRLTVL.